One sample yielded the 2 T cell receptor beta chains listed below, sequenced in a study of T cells in Graves' hyperthyroidism and ophthalmopathy. TCR beta CDR3 sequences were amplified from RNA transcripts. Researchers ran a first-round RT-PCR on the TCR CDR3 using the HTBI primer set. TCRdb ran MiXCR on the multiplex PCR reads and lists one entry per CDR3 protein. In the table there are 660,000 or so distinct CDR3 sequences, about a fifth of which are singletons. The sample consisted of blood. The receptors originated from a man aged 30 to 45 with Graves' ophthalmopathy.

This clonotype has a count of ten or more. The gene calls are TRBV28 and TRBJ2-1; TRBD2 might be the D (6 bases). The CDR3 covers 15 residues. V lost 8 bases, J lost 2 bases, and 16 bases lay in between. CDR1 MDHEN and CDR2 SYDVKM come from the germline V gene. The CDR3: CASYSALATYNEQFF. DNA of the CDR3: TGTGCCAGCTACTCAGCCCTAGCGACCTACAATGAGCAGTTCTTC.

The table lists this clonotype with a few counts. A read error may be the cause here, since a much bigger clone is one base away. The V gene is TRBV5-1, the J gene TRBJ1-6; 7 bases align to TRBD1. The CDR3 contains 15 residues. The germline gives CDR1 SGHRS, CDR2 YFSETQ. CDR3 residues: CASIELGQNNSPPHF. CDR3 sequence (DNA): TGCGCCAGTATCGAGTTGGGACAGAATAATTCACCCCCCCACTTT.